The 27 T cell receptor beta chains given below trace back to one sample, sequenced in a study of blood T cell repertoires in COVID-19. The data were produced by immunoSEQ multiplex PCR, yet TCRdb's version contains in-frame clones alone and is incomplete. The sample carries approximately 170,000 clones, around 80% recorded once. Input material: PBMCs or T cells enriched from blood (not recorded which). The receptors come from a middle-aged man who had recovered from COVID-19.

The chain joins TRBV27 to TRBJ2-3; TRBD1 might be the D (6 bases). Per germline, CDR1 MNHEY and CDR2 SMNVEV (reference sequence). Trimming took off 3 bases at V and 4 bases at J, with 11 bases between the two ends. The length of the CDR3 is 14 residues. In DNA, the CDR3 is TGTGCCAGCAGTTTTGCAGGGGCTGCAGATACGCAGTATTTT. This translates into CASSFAGAADTQYF.

V is TRBV7-2 and J is TRBJ1-2, with TRBD1 identical over 7 bases. This CDR3 region has 15 residues. Trimming took 4 bases from V and 1 from J; bases not matched to a gene: 6. CDR1 is SGHTA and CDR2 is FQGNSA in the germline V gene. CDR3 residues: CASSSTGTDNYGYTF. CDR3 coding DNA: TGTGCCAGCAGCTCCACCGGGACAGATAACTATGGCTACACCTTC.

J is TRBJ2-5 and V is TRBV9, with TRBD2 matching 10 bases. V trimming: 4 bases; J trimming: 5 bases; junction bases outside the gene matches: 11. The V gene's germline CDR1 is SGDLS and CDR2 YYNGEE. CDR3 length: 16 residues. The CDR3 DNA sequence: TGTGCCAGCAGCCAAGGGGATAGCGGGGGGAGGGAGACCCAGTACTTC. It codes for CASSQGDSGGRETQYF.

This sequence joins TRBV18 and TRBJ2-5; 7 bases are shared with TRBD2. V was clipped by 3 bases and J by 5 bases; unmatched bases: 3. CDR1 is KGHSH, CDR2 LQKENI, per germline. The CDR3 is made up of 13 amino acids. CDR3 protein: CASSPGLDETQYF. In nucleotides, the CDR3 is TGTGCCAGCTCACCCGGACTAGACGAGACCCAGTACTTC.

The chain recombines TRBV5-3 with TRBJ1-1, with TRBD1 matching 7 bases. TRBV5-3 is an open reading frame whose function is uncertain. The CDR3 loop spans 16 amino acids. V shed 5 bases, J shed 1 base, and the junction held 11 bases outside the gene matches. CDR3 amino acids: CARSPKIRGTNTEAFF. The CDR3 DNA sequence: TGTGCCAGAAGTCCAAAAATCAGGGGGACGAACACTGAAGCTTTCTTT.

This clone was detected once. This chain joins TRBV4-1 and TRBJ1-4; 7 bases align to TRBD1. The junction had 3 bases not matched to a gene; V was cut back by 3 bases and J by 8 bases. The CDR3 loop spans 13 amino acids. Germline assignment: CDR1 MGHRA and CDR2 YSYEKL. The CDR3 is CASSHGQAEKLFF. Written as DNA, the CDR3 is TGCGCCAGCAGCCATGGACAGGCCGAAAAACTGTTTTTT.

In DNA, the CDR3 is TGTGCCAGCTCACCATTGACAGTGAACACCGGGGAGCTGTTTTTT. Translation gives CASSPLTVNTGELFF. V and J are TRBV18 and TRBJ2-2; a weak D match, TRBD1 (5 bases). Germline V lookup: CDR1 KGHSH, CDR2 LQKENI. The CDR3 loop spans 15 amino acids. Trimming removed 2 bases at V and 1 base at J, with 8 bases between.

The table lists this clone with a few counts. The rearrangement links TRBV5-1 to TRBJ1-6; D is uncertain. This CDR3 has 13 residues. Between the trimmed V and J ends, which lost 4 bases and 3 bases, there was a span of 5 bases. The V gene's germline CDR1 is SGHRS and CDR2 YFSETQ. CDR3 sequence: CASSGLYNSPLHF. DNA for the CDR3: TGCGCCAGCAGCGGCCTCTATAATTCACCCCTCCACTTT.

This clone was found a few times. CDR3 loop: CASSFRSQGVDGYTF. In nucleotides, the CDR3 is TGCGCCAGCAGCTTCAGGTCCCAGGGGGTCGATGGCTACACCTTC. The J gene is TRBJ1-2, the V gene TRBV5-1, with TRBD1 matching 7 bases. With V trimmed by 2 bases and J by 6 bases, 10 bases remained unmatched. Germline CDR1 reads SGHRS; CDR2 reads YFSETQ. The CDR3 is 15 residues long.

This clone occurred once. V gene TRBV7-6 combines with J gene TRBJ2-1; 10 positions match TRBD1. CDR3 length: 15 amino acids. The V and J ends lost 5 bases and 5 bases, in that order; junction bases with no gene match: 6. Germline assignment: CDR1 SGHVS and CDR2 FNYEAQ. The CDR3 DNA follows: TGTGCCAGCAGCCTGGGACAGGGGAGGGACAATGAGCAGTTCTTC. It is translated as CASSLGQGRDNEQFF.

This clone was observed a few times. This rearrangement joins TRBV3-1 (or the pseudogene TRBV3-2) to TRBJ1-6; a weak D match, TRBD1 (6 bases). V lost 1 base, J lost 7 bases, and 11 bases lay in between. The CDR3 totals 15 residues. The germline gives CDR1 LGHDT, CDR2 YNNKEL (reference sequence). In DNA form, the CDR3 reads TGTGCCAGCAGCCAAGCTGGACAGATCAATTCACCCCTCCACTTT. It translates to CASSQAGQINSPLHF.

The chain combines TRBV7-9 with TRBJ1-4; D possibly corresponds to TRBD1 (5 bases). Trimming took 4 bases from V and 7 from J, leaving 13 bases between them. The CDR3 runs 14 residues. Germline values: CDR1 SEHNR, CDR2 FQNEAQ (reference sequence). CDR3 nucleotide sequence: TGTGCCAGCAGCTGGGAAAGGGGCAGTGAAAAACTGTTTTTT. As protein: CASSWERGSEKLFF.

The genes are TRBV2 and TRBJ1-4, with D perhaps TRBD1 (5 bases). In germline, CDR1 is SNHLY, CDR2 FYNNEI. V lost 4 bases to trimming and J lost 3 bases, with 12 bases between them. This CDR3 contains 15 residues. CDR3 nucleotide sequence: TGTGCCAGCAGTGGAGGAGGAGGGGCTAATGAAAAACTGTTTTTT. Encoded protein: CASSGGGGANEKLFF.

This clone has more than one count but fewer than ten. This chain joins TRBV19 and TRBJ1-2; TRBD1 might be the D (5 bases). In germline, CDR1 is LNHDA, CDR2 SQIVND (reference sequence). There are 14 residues in the CDR3. Trimming cost V 1 base and J 4 bases, with 10 bases left between them. The DNA for the CDR3 is TGTGCCAGTAGTATAGGGCAGGGCCTCTATGGCTACACCTTC. This encodes CASSIGQGLYGYTF.

The chain has TRBV4-1 and TRBJ2-2; 9 nucleotides agree with TRBD1. CDR3 size: 18 residues. After removal of 4 bases from V and 5 bases from J, the junction contained 14 bases not matched to a gene. Germline CDR1 MGHRA, CDR2 YSYEKL. In DNA form, the CDR3 reads TGCGCCAGCAGCCGTAACAGGGGGCATGGGGAATTTACCGGGGAGCTGTTTTTT. Its translation is CASSRNRGHGEFTGELFF.

The chain employs TRBV5-1 and TRBJ2-1; 7 bases are a match to TRBD1. Trimming at V came to 0 bases and at J to 4 bases, leaving 7 bases not matched to a gene. The CDR3 covers 16 residues. The V gene's germline CDR1 is SGHRS and CDR2 YFSETQ. The chain's CDR3 is CASSLAQGMGYNEQFF. DNA for the CDR3: TGCGCCAGCAGCTTGGCACAGGGGATGGGTTACAATGAGCAGTTCTTC.

The CDR3 coding sequence is TGTGCCTGGAGTATCAGTGGTGAGCAGTTCTTC. Its protein product is CAWSISGEQFF. This chain links TRBV30 with TRBJ2-1; D is ambiguous. This CDR3 is 11 amino acids long. In germline, CDR1 is GTSNPN, CDR2 SVGIG (reference sequence). The V end was cut by 2 bases, the J end by 9 bases, with 8 bases between. Variable domain in full (rest from reference TRBV30 and TRBJ2-1): SQTIHQWPATLVQPVGSPLSLECTVEGTSNPNLYWYRQAAGRGLQLLFYSVGIGQISSEVPQNLSASRPQDRQFILSSKKLLLSDSGFYLCAWSISGEQFFGPGTRLTVL.

The chain joins TRBV4-1 to TRBJ1-5; no reliable D call. The CDR3 has 15 residues. V was pared by 0 bases and J by 2 bases, with 8 bases between. Per the germline V gene, CDR1 is MGHRA and CDR2 is YSYEKL. CDR3 DNA sequence: TGCGCCAGCAGCCAAGATAGACTGGGCAATCAGCCCCAGCATTTT. Its protein is CASSQDRLGNQPQHF.

This chain uses TRBV18 with TRBJ1-5, with 8 bases matching TRBD1. V dropped 2 bases and J dropped 0; count of bases not matched to a gene: 3. The germline V gene has CDR1 KGHSH and CDR2 LQKENI. The CDR3 spans 16 residues. In DNA, the CDR3 is TGTGCCAGCTCACCAACAGGGGGGGATAGCAATCAGCCCCAGCATTTT. Residues: CASSPTGGDSNQPQHF.

The chain links TRBV12-3 or TRBV12-4 to TRBJ1-6, with no clear D. With 0 bases removed from V and 7 bases from J, the gap between germline ends came to 4 bases. The CDR3 has 13 amino acids. The CDR3 spells CASSLALNSPLHF. The CDR3 DNA follows: TGTGCCAGCAGTTTAGCGCTAAATTCACCCCTCCACTTT.

This chain joins TRBV4-1 and TRBJ1-1; D uncertain. The germline gives CDR1 MGHRA, CDR2 YSYEKL. The length of the CDR3 is 14 residues. Trimming took off 8 bases at V and 1 base at J, with 14 bases between the two ends. The CDR3 sequence: CASSSTRRNTEAFF. The CDR3 nucleotides read TGCGCCAGCTCCTCAACCCGGAGGAACACTGAAGCTTTCTTT.

This chain joins TRBV2 and TRBJ2-7; 14 nucleotides match TRBD2. V lost 6 bases, J lost 2 bases, and 3 bases stayed unmatched. The V gene's germline CDR1 is SNHLY and CDR2 FYNNEI. This CDR3 has 15 residues. CDR3 in amino acids: CASSPTSGGAYEQYV. In DNA, the CDR3 is TGTGCCAGCAGCCCGACTAGCGGGGGGGCCTACGAGCAGTACGTC.

The CDR3 loop reads CSARDFEGAFF. The CDR3 DNA is TGCAGTGCTAGAGATTTTGAGGGAGCTTTCTTT. The V and J genes are TRBV20-1 and TRBJ1-1; D is undetermined. This CDR3 has 11 residues. Trimming removed 0 bases at V and 10 bases at J, with 9 bases between. Germline CDR1 and CDR2: DFQATT and SNEGSKA (reference sequence).

J is TRBJ1-5 and V is TRBV13, with TRBD1 matching over 7 bases. In germline, CDR1 is PRHDT, CDR2 FYEKMQ (reference sequence). The CDR3 has 17 amino acids. V trimming: 5 bases; J trimming: 6 bases; junction bases outside the gene matches: 16. In DNA, the CDR3 is TGTGCCAGCAGCACCCGGACAGGTATACGAGTCGGTCAGCCCCAGCATTTT. The encoded protein is CASSTRTGIRVGQPQHF. Full variable domain (rest looked up from reference TRBV13 and TRBJ1-5): AAGVIQSPRHLIKEKRETATLKCYPIPRHDTVYWYQQGPGQDPQFLISFYEKMQSDKGSIPDRFSAQQFSDYHSELNMSSLELGDSALYFCASSTRTGIRVGQPQHFGDGTRLSIL.

CDR3 residues: CASSTDRGNYGYTF. The CDR3 DNA reads as TGTGCCAGTAGTACGGACAGGGGCAACTATGGCTACACCTTC. J is TRBJ1-2 and V is TRBV19; 9 bases are a match to TRBD1. V was pared by 4 bases and J by 2 bases, with 2 bases of the junction left unmatched. Germline values: CDR1 LNHDA, CDR2 SQIVND (reference sequence). This CDR3 has 14 residues.

This clone was picked up one time. The chain couples TRBV19 to TRBJ2-1, with no clear D. The V gene's germline CDR1 is LNHDA and CDR2 SQIVND (reference sequence). V lost 1 base to trimming and J lost 5 bases, with 15 bases between them. The CDR3 is 16 amino acids. The CDR3 protein is CASSIVARRNNNEQFF. CDR3 nucleotides: TGTGCCAGTAGTATAGTTGCCAGAAGAAACAACAATGAGCAGTTCTTC.

The rearrangement uses TRBV18 and TRBJ1-2; D is ambiguous. The germline gives CDR1 KGHSH, CDR2 LQKENI. Trimming removed 3 bases at V and 5 bases at J, with 13 bases between. CDR3 length equals 14 residues. The CDR3 here is CASSPSGGLYGYTF. The DNA for the CDR3 is TGTGCCAGCTCACCCTCGGGAGGTCTATATGGCTACACCTTC.